A selection of T cell receptor beta chains follows, all from one sample in a study of shared clonotypes between healthy human individuals. Method: immunoSEQ multiplex PCR; TCRdb's copy keeps in-frame clones and lacks some. The data show approximately 110,000 clones, less than 75% seen once. The sequencing sample was made of memory CD8+ T cells sorted from blood. These receptors came from a woman in her twenties or thirties in good health. Both conserved end residues are part of each CDR3. Each record gives: J gene, D gene, CDR3 length, V gene, clone size, CDR3 DNA, CDR3 protein. A D gene is named only where the DNA matches it firmly. For some rows the clone size is stated as once, few or many, or as a class when expanded; others skip it.

TRBJ1-2	NA	14	TRBV6-1	few	TGTGCCAGCAGTGAGGAGAGGCCGCCATATGGCTACACCTTC	CASSEERPPYGYTF
TRBJ1-5	TRBD1	14	TRBV7-2	once	TGTGCCAGCAGCGAGACAGGGGCTTGGCAGCCCCAGCATTTT	CASSETGAWQPQHF
TRBJ2-7	TRBD1	15	TRBV2	NA	TGTGCCAGCAGTGATCGCGGGACAGGGCTCTACGAGCAGTACTTC	CASSDRGTGLYEQYF
TRBJ2-1	TRBD2	17	TRBV25-1	many	TGTGCCAGCAGTGAATCGCGTGAGGGAGGGCGGGACAATGAGCAGTTCTTC	CASSESREGGRDNEQFF
TRBJ2-7	NA	15	TRBV9	NA	TGTGCCAGCAGCGCCTCTCGGGTCGGCTCCTACGAGCAGTACTTC	CASSASRVGSYEQYF
TRBJ2-1	TRBD1	18	TRBV28	NA	TGTGCCAGCAGCCATAAGACAGGGTCCTCCAGCTCCTACAATGAGCAGTTCTTC	CASSHKTGSSSSYNEQFF
TRBJ2-5	NA	14	TRBV29-1	NA	TGCAGCGTTGAACTTAGCGATAACCAAGAGACCCAGTACTTC	CSVELSDNQETQYF
TRBJ2-6	NA	16	TRBV7-9	NA	TGTGCCAGCAGCTTAGCGACCAACACCGGGGCCAACGTCCTGACTTTC	CASSLATNTGANVLTF
TRBJ2-6	NA	18	TRBV12-5	NA	TGTGCTAGTGGTGAGGTCAATGCAGGACAAAGTCGGGCCAACGTCCTGACTTTC	CASGEVNAGQSRANVLTF
TRBJ1-1	NA	14	TRBV9	NA	TGTGCCAGCAGCGTAGGTTGGGGGGACACTGAAGCTTTCTTT	CASSVGWGDTEAFF
TRBJ1-1	NA	13	TRBV15	NA	TGTGCCACCAGTGGTGCTCTGAACACTGAAGCTTTCTTT	CATSGALNTEAFF
TRBJ1-5	NA	14	TRBV28	NA	TGTGCCAGCAGTTCGAACATGGGTTGGCAGCCCCAGCATTTT	CASSSNMGWQPQHF
TRBJ2-7	TRBD2	14	TRBV6-6	NA	TGTGCCAGCAGCTCGGTAGCGGGAGGTTACGAGCAGTACTTC	CASSSVAGGYEQYF
TRBJ2-7	NA	13	TRBV7-9	NA	TGTGCCGCGTCGGACTGGGGCTCCTACGAGCAGTACTTC	CAASDWGSYEQYF
TRBJ2-1	TRBD1	16	TRBV2	NA	TGTGCCAGCAGTATGACAGGGATGAGCTCCTACAATGAGCAGTTCTTC	CASSMTGMSSYNEQFF
TRBJ2-7	NA	16	TRBV6-5	NA	TGTGCCAGCAGTTACCTCAACAGGGAGCCCACCTACGAGCAGTACTTC	CASSYLNREPTYEQYF
TRBJ2-7	TRBD2	17	TRBV28	NA	TGTGCCAGCAGGACTACCCGGACTAGCGGGAGGTCCTACGAGCAGTACTTC	CASRTTRTSGRSYEQYF
TRBJ2-7	TRBD1	14	TRBV27	few	TGTGCCAGCAAGCGACAGGGGATGCTGTGGGAGCAGTACTTC	CASKRQGMLWEQYF
TRBJ2-5	NA	15	TRBV9	NA	TGTGCCAGCAGCGTAGATGAGGGGAGGAAAGAGACCCAGTACTTC	CASSVDEGRKETQYF
TRBJ1-1	TRBD1	16	TRBV4-2	NA	TGTGCCAGCAGCCACCCAAGACAGGGAGGGAACACTGAAGCTTTCTTT	CASSHPRQGGNTEAFF
TRBJ1-1	NA	14	TRBV19	many	TGTGCCAGTAGTAACCGTGTAGGGGGGGCTGAAGCTTTCTTT	CASSNRVGGAEAFF
TRBJ2-7	NA	13	TRBV7-9	NA	TGTGCCAGCAGCCCAGGACCTGGCTACGAGCAGTACTTC	CASSPGPGYEQYF